Here is one T cell receptor (beta chain) with its context. This receptor's antigen is unknown. Base qualities are not at hand, and no much larger clone is one base apart. The meaning of the sample's treatment or condition label: live attenuated yellow fever vaccine strain. At each blood-draw timepoint, two biological replicates of bulk PBMCs were collected. A standard Ficoll-Paque protocol was used to isolate PBMCs from peripheral blood. TriZol was used to extract RNA from bulk PBMCs, CD4 and CD8 fractions, and dextramer-positive and dextramer-negative fractions. These data come from a study of T cells after yellow fever vaccination (dated by TCRdb to the late 2010s). Concerning the study at large: Libraries from fractions with low cell numbers were prepared with the SMART-Seq v4 Ultra Low Input RNA kit. Bulk TCR alpha and beta repertoires were sequenced longitudinally to track T-cell clones before and after primary and booster YFV17D yellow fever vaccination. The cohort comprised two healthy male donors, one aged 18 to 29 and one aged 30 to 39 years. Bulk PBMC replicates and cell subsets were isolated from blood drawn at multiple timepoints before and after both primary and secondary immunization. General conclusions and limits of the study: A small share of clonotypes was detected in both CD4 and CD8 compartments, with the overlap likely arising from convergent recombination. The secondary T-cell response was weaker than the primary response but faster, peaking on day 5 instead of day 15. After the booster, most of the clones that had expanded following primary vaccination were detected again (roughly 96% of CD4 and around 90% of CD8), which suggests that memory was broadly maintained. Computational filtering was needed because FACS-sorted repertoires could contain abundant contaminating clonotypes from the bulk population. Because the study included only two donors, the extent to which the findings can be generalized is limited.

CDR1 and CDR2, looked up from the germline V gene, are SGDLS and YYNGEE. V and J are truncated by 0 bases and 7 bases respectively, leaving an intervening sequence of 14 bases. From the cysteine through the phenylalanine, the CDR3 covers 14 amino acids. CDR3 DNA is the only sequence kept; it has 42 bases, read in frame from the first base. TCR cDNA was made using 5'RACE template switching, a step that added a universal primer site and unique molecular identifiers. Priming for cDNA synthesis came from both the TCR alpha and TCR beta constant segments. Library amplification involved two PCR steps, and the second step added sample barcodes and sequencing adapters. Sequencing of libraries was done on Illumina HiSeq 2500 (2x100 bp) or NovaSeq (2x150 bp). As for the authors' bioinformatics: Reads were demultiplexed and collapsed into UMI consensus sequences with MIGEC, and V(D)J alignment was performed with MiXCR. Clonotypes responding to the vaccine were identified with edgeR on replicate PBMC samples, with the criteria of FDR below 0.01 and a log2 fold change above 5 up to day 15. Each bulk clonotype received a CD4 or CD8 identity based on whether the sequenced CD4 or CD8 repertoire contained that clonotype at higher abundance. TCRdb itself trimmed the public reads at Q25 with fastp, ran MiXCR and retained productive beta chains. Identical CDR3 proteins give one entry, which carries the most common genes and DNA. TCRdb's processing, not the study's, gives the V and J calls here. For this sample there are about 550,000 distinct CDR3 sequences; roughly 19% appear just once. The ten largest clones represent roughly an eighth of the sample.

This material consisted of PBMCs, taken 15 days after the yellow fever booster vaccination. The rearranged segments are TRBV9 and TRBJ2-7; matching of 6 bases hints at TRBD2 as the D gene. This TCR derives from a man aged 25 to 40 who received the YFV17D yellow fever vaccine. The CDR3 reads as follows: CASSVVGGSGEQYF. In nucleotide form, the sequence is TGTGCCAGCAGCGTAGTGGGAGGCTCGGGTGAGCAGTACTTC.